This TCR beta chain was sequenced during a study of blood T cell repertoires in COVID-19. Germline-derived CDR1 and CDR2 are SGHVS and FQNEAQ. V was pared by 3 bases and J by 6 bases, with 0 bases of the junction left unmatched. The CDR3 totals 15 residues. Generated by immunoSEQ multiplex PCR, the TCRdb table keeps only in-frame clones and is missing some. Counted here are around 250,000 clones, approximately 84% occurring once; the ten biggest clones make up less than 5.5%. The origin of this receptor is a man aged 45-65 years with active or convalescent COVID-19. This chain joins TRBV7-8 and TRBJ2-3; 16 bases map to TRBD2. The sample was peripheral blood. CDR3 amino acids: CASSLGLAGGDTQYF. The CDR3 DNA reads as TGTGCCAGCAGCTTGGGACTAGCGGGGGGGGATACGCAGTATTTT.